The 20 T cell receptor beta chains listed next were all sequenced from one sample in a study of post-analysis software for immune sequencing data. Findings of the study overall: Compared with controls, patients had more of about 5 TRBV segments, including TRBV5-6, TRBV5-1 and TRBV20-1.

Unique molecular identifiers tagged the TCR beta cDNA libraries. TCRdb itself ran the PCR reads through MiXCR, one entry per CDR3 protein. The sample lists hundreds of thousands of distinct CDR3 sequences, just under 30% occurring once. No antigen has been identified for these receptors. The specimen sequenced was blood. The source is a girl under 18 with multiple sclerosis.

This clonotype was observed a few times. The chain employs TRBV7-9 and TRBJ2-1; 10 nucleotides align to TRBD1. CDR1 SEHNR and CDR2 FQNEAQ come from the germline V gene (reference sequence). This CDR3 region has 15 residues. After removal of 5 bases from V and 10 bases from J, the junction contained 11 bases not matched to a gene. CDR3 nucleotides: TGTGCCAGCAGCCCCCTGGACAGGGGGGCCTCGGAGCAGTTCTTC. Its protein is CASSPLDRGASEQFF.

The table lists this clonotype with a few counts. CDR3 protein: CASSTWGRELTDTQYF. DNA for the CDR3: TGTGCCAGCAGCACCTGGGGCAGGGAACTCACAGATACGCAGTATTTT. The chain combines TRBV11-2 with TRBJ2-3; TRBD1 is a possible D gene (5 bases). Trimming cost V 5 bases and J 2 bases, with 17 bases left between them. Per germline, CDR1 SGHAT and CDR2 FQNNGV. The CDR3 is 16 amino acids. The full variable domain, in which reference TRBV11-2 and TRBJ2-3 provide the parts outside the CDR3, is EAGVAQSPRYKIIEKRQSVAFWCNPISGHATLYWYQQILGQGPKLLIQFQNNGVVDDSQLPKDRFSAERLKGVDSTLKIQPAKLEDSAVYLCASSTWGRELTDTQYFGPGTRLTVL.

V is TRBV9 and J is TRBJ1-2, with D tentatively TRBD1 (5 bases). V was shortened by 4 bases and J by 8 bases, with 15 bases between the two germline ends. The germline V gene encodes CDR1 SGDLS and CDR2 YYNGEE. There are 13 residues in the CDR3. CDR3 DNA: TGTGCCAGCAGCATATTAAGGGGTCGCGGCTACACCTTC. Protein sequence: CASSILRGRGYTF.

The chain joins TRBV23-1 to TRBJ2-7; possible D gene TRBD2, 5 bases. Being an ORF, TRBV23-1 has a function that is uncertain. V lost 6 bases to trimming and J lost 1 base, with 10 bases between them. The CDR3 spans 13 residues. The CDR3 region is CASRRGKSYEQYF. The CDR3 nucleotides are TGCGCCAGCAGACGAGGGAAGTCCTACGAGCAGTACTTC.

This clonotype has at least ten counts. The chain links TRBV12-3 or TRBV12-4 to TRBJ2-1; 7 bases align to TRBD2. The CDR3 covers 15 residues. V lost 0 bases, J lost 2 bases, and 1 base stayed unmatched. In DNA form, the CDR3 reads TGTGCCAGCAGTTTAGCGGGAGGGCCCTACAATGAGCAGTTCTTC. Its translation: CASSLAGGPYNEQFF.

This rearrangement joins TRBV3-1 to TRBJ2-7; D remains unclear. The CDR3 sequence is 13 residues long. Trimming stripped 6 bases from V and 6 bases from J, with 15 bases between. Germline CDR1 and CDR2: LGHDT and YNNKEL (reference sequence). CDR3 sequence reads: CASRIGLGGEQYF. The CDR3 DNA reads as TGTGCCAGCAGGATCGGTTTAGGCGGCGAGCAGTACTTC.

The chain has TRBV28 and TRBJ2-7; TRBD1 aligns across 10 bases. Trimming took 6 bases from V and 1 from J; bases not matched to a gene: 6. Germline-derived CDR1 and CDR2 are MDHEN and SYDVKM. This CDR3 has 15 amino acids. CDR3 nucleotide sequence: TGTGCCAGCAGGGGGACAGGGGATTGGTCCTACGAGCAGTACTTC. It translates to CASRGTGDWSYEQYF.

This clonotype was picked up a small number of times. This rearrangement joins TRBV2 to TRBJ1-2; D not certain. V was shortened by 6 bases and J by 8 bases, with 7 bases between the two germline ends. CDR1 is SNHLY, CDR2 FYNNEI, per germline. This CDR3 has 10 residues. The CDR3: CASRVGGYTF. The DNA of the CDR3 is TGTGCCAGCAGGGTGGGGGGCTACACCTTC.

This clonotype was detected ten times or more. The chain employs TRBV7-2 and TRBJ2-7; 9 nucleotides line up with TRBD1. V lost 5 bases to trimming and J lost 3 bases; unmatched junction nucleotides: 5. The CDR3 contains 14 residues. The germline CDR1 and CDR2 sequences are SGHTA and FQGNSA. The CDR3 region has the DNA TGTGCCAGCAGCAGATCGGGACAGGGCTACGAGCAGTACTTC. It yields the protein CASSRSGQGYEQYF.

This sequence joins TRBV10-3 and TRBJ1-2, with D perhaps TRBD1 (6 bases). This CDR3 spans 15 amino acids. The germline gives CDR1 ENHRY, CDR2 SYGVKD. V was cut by 5 bases and J by 4 bases, with 17 bases left in between. Here the CDR3 reads CAISTTGDKGYGYTF. CDR3 nucleotide sequence: TGTGCCATCAGTACTACCGGGGACAAGGGCTATGGCTACACCTTC.

The rearrangement links TRBV29-1 to TRBJ2-2; 10 positions match TRBD1. CDR3 length: 14 amino acids. V shed 5 bases and J 6 bases; nucleotides not matched to a gene: 6. CDR1 and CDR2 (germline): SQVTM, ANQGSEA. The CDR3 reads CSVLGTGVAGELFF. The CDR3 nucleotides are TGCAGCGTTCTTGGGACAGGGGTCGCCGGGGAGCTGTTTTTT.

The chain is built from TRBV20-1 and TRBJ1-5; D gene unclear. Per germline, CDR1 DFQATT and CDR2 SNEGSKA (reference sequence). This CDR3 is built from 13 residues. Trimming shortened V by 5 bases and J by 0 bases, and 8 bases separated the two germline ends. This CDR3 reads CSALAFSNQPQHF. Written as DNA, the CDR3 is TGCAGTGCTCTAGCTTTTAGCAATCAGCCCCAGCATTTT.

V usage is TRBV11-1 and J usage is TRBJ2-6; the match to TRBD2 covers 8 bases. Unmatched junction bases numbered 6, after V lost 8 bases and J lost 3 bases. Per the germline V gene, CDR1 is SGHAT and CDR2 is FQDESV (reference sequence). The CDR3 is 15 amino acids. The CDR3 DNA is TGTGCCAGCGAGGAGCGGGGGCGTGGGGCCAACGTCCTGACTTTC. Translated, it gives CASEERGRGANVLTF.

V gene TRBV10-3 combines with J gene TRBJ1-2; 8 nucleotides align to TRBD1. V was clipped by 2 bases and J by 0 bases; unmatched bases: 5. Germline V lookup: CDR1 ENHRY, CDR2 SYGVKD. The CDR3 consists of 16 residues. The CDR3 reads CAISETGDRPNYGYTF. DNA for the CDR3: TGTGCCATCAGTGAGACCGGGGACAGGCCTAACTATGGCTACACCTTC.

This sequence joins TRBV6-1 and TRBJ2-3; tentatively, D is TRBD1 (6 bases). The germline V gene encodes CDR1 MNHNS and CDR2 SASEGT. V was trimmed by 8 bases and J by 6 bases, leaving 27 bases between them. The CDR3 has 17 amino acids. This CDR3 is CASQRGITGTAGDTQYF. Written as DNA, the CDR3 is TGTGCCAGCCAGAGGGGGATCACAGGGACGGCAGGGGATACGCAGTATTTT.

This clonotype was found a few times. The V gene is TRBV5-1, the J gene TRBJ2-5; 9 bases map to TRBD1. CDR3 length equals 16 residues. Trimming took 3 bases from V and 4 from J; bases not matched to a gene: 10. The germline CDR1 and CDR2 sequences are SGHRS and YFSETQ. The CDR3 nucleotides read TGCGCCAGCAGCTCACAGGGGGCGCTTAATGGAGAGACCCAGTACTTC. Its protein product is CASSSQGALNGETQYF.

This clonotype was counted a few times. The V gene is TRBV7-9, the J gene TRBJ2-7, with D possibly TRBD2 on 5 matching bases. V was shortened by 9 bases and J by 0 bases, with 12 bases between the two germline ends. Germline V gene lookup returns CDR1 SEHNR and CDR2 FQNEAQ (reference sequence). CDR3 length: 13 residues. The CDR3 sequence: CASGGLSSYEQYF. In nucleotides, the CDR3 is TGTGCCAGTGGCGGGTTGAGCTCCTACGAGCAGTACTTC.

The table lists this clonotype with a few counts. The gene calls are TRBV7-2 and TRBJ2-1; the D call may be TRBD1 or TRBD2 (6 bases each). The V and J ends lost 4 bases and 8 bases respectively, with 18 bases between them. Germline CDR1 and CDR2: SGHTA and FQGNSA. CDR3 length equals 15 residues. CDR3 loop: CASSSAGGQRYEQFF. CDR3 DNA sequence: TGTGCCAGCAGCTCCGCCGGGGGCCAACGGTATGAGCAGTTCTTC.

The chain recombines TRBV7-9 with TRBJ2-5; possibly TRBD2 for D (5 bases). The CDR3 loop spans 16 amino acids. V was shortened by 5 bases and J by 5 bases, with 21 bases between the two germline ends. The germline V gene has CDR1 SEHNR and CDR2 FQNEAQ (reference sequence). The CDR3 bases are TGTGCCAGCAGCACCGAGGTTTTGGGGTGGAGGGAGACCCAGTACTTC. Protein product: CASSTEVLGWRETQYF.

The J gene is TRBJ1-5, the V gene TRBV12-3 or TRBV12-4; 10 bases agree with TRBD1. CDR3 length: 13 residues. V gave up 8 bases and J gave up 4 bases; unmatched junction bases: 2. CDR3: CASQDRGNQPQHF. The CDR3 DNA sequence: TGTGCCAGCCAGGACAGGGGGAATCAGCCCCAGCATTTT.